The rows below give T cell receptor beta chains drawn from one sample of a study of pediatric ulcerative colitis. Method: immunoSEQ multiplex PCR; TCRdb's copy keeps in-frame clones and lacks some. The profile covers 35,000 to 45,000 clones, with 60% to 75% appearing a single time and approximately 9% taken by the ten largest. Sequences were obtained from gut tissue. The source of these receptors is a boy aged 10-17 years with severe ulcerative colitis. CDR3s include the opening cysteine and the closing phenylalanine or tryptophan. The D gene is left open where the match is weak. Not all rows give a size; the values are once, few, many and, for expanded clones, a class.

TGTGCCAGCGCCCGGCGGGGGTTCAATGAAAAACTGTTTTTT	CASARRGFNEKLFF	TRBV27	TRBJ1-4	.	few
TGTGCCAGCAGACTCGGACAGGCAGCGACCTACGAGCAGTACTTC	CASRLGQAATYEQYF	TRBV6-5	TRBJ2-7	TRBD1	.
TGTGCCAGCAGCCCAGCAGCAACCCGTGGCAACAATGAGCAGTTCTTC	CASSPAATRGNNEQFF	TRBV7-2	TRBJ2-1	.	.
TGTGCCAGCAGCTTGACATCCAGTGGTGGCTACACCTTC	CASSLTSSGGYTF	TRBV7-8	TRBJ1-2	.	.
TGTGCCGTCTCGCCCGGGGCGGGGGTGACTGAAGCTTTCTTT	CAVSPGAGVTEAFF	TRBV6-5	TRBJ1-1	.	.
TGCAGGGCGGGGGACGTCCAGAATGGCTACACCTTC	CRAGDVQNGYTF	TRBV29-1	TRBJ1-2	.	.
TGTGCCAGCTCACCAGGACAGGCTAACTATGGCTACACCTTC	CASSPGQANYGYTF	TRBV18	TRBJ1-2	TRBD1	few
TGTGCCAGCAGCGTAGCAGAGACCCAGTACTTC	CASSVAETQYF	TRBV9	TRBJ2-5	.	once
TGTGCCAGTAGTTTGGGGTTCGGGTCGTCCGAGCAGTACTTC	CASSLGFGSSEQYF	TRBV19	TRBJ2-7	.	few
TGTGCCAGCAGGACGGACAGAACTAACTCACCCCTCCACTTT	CASRTDRTNSPLHF	TRBV28	TRBJ1-6	.	.
TGTGCCAGCAGCGGCCATGGTGGGGCCTACAATGAGCAGTTCTTC	CASSGHGGAYNEQFF	TRBV9	TRBJ2-1	.	.
TGTGCCAGCAGCACGGGACAGGGGGACGAGCAGTACTTC	CASSTGQGDEQYF	TRBV9	TRBJ2-7	TRBD1	once
TGTGCCAGCAGCCAAGATTGGGCAGGGGGAAGTAGCTATGGCTACACCTTC	CASSQDWAGGSSYGYTF	TRBV4-2	TRBJ1-2	TRBD1	.
TGTGCCAGCAGCTGGGGACTCGGGGAGACCCAGTACTTC	CASSWGLGETQYF	TRBV7-9	TRBJ2-5	.	.
TGTGCCAGCAGTACTCCGGGGGTAGGTGAGCAGTTCTTC	CASSTPGVGEQFF	TRBV25-1	TRBJ2-1	.	.
TGCGCCAGCAGCCCCGAGGGGACAGGACAGGGAGCATCGGGTGGAAACACCATATATTTT	CASSPEGTGQGASGGNTIYF	TRBV5-1	TRBJ1-3	TRBD1	.
TGTGCCAGCAGCTTACTCGGGGGGGCCTATGAGCAGTTCTTC	CASSLLGGAYEQFF	TRBV7-9	TRBJ2-1	TRBD2	.
TGCGCCACCCAGGGCCCCTCCTACAATGAGCAGTTCTTC	CATQGPSYNEQFF	TRBV10-2	TRBJ2-1	.	.
TGTGCCAGCAATGCTGGGGCACTAAAAGAGACCCAGTACTTC	CASNAGALKETQYF	TRBV2	TRBJ2-5	.	once
TGTGCCAGCTCACCAGGTCCAGGGAACAGAGAAAAACTGTTTTTT	CASSPGPGNREKLFF	TRBV18	TRBJ1-4	.	.
TGCGCCAGCAGCTTCCCGAAAGCTGGAGGTCCGGATGGCTACACCTTC	CASSFPKAGGPDGYTF	TRBV5-1	TRBJ1-2	.	once
TGTGCCAGCAGTGAAGTGGGGGGGGTAGGGGAGACCCAGTACTTC	CASSEVGGVGETQYF	TRBV6-1	TRBJ2-5	TRBD2	.
TGTGCCAGCTGGGAGGAGACCCAGTACTTC	CASWEETQYF	TRBV6-1	TRBJ2-5	.	.
TGCGCCAGCAGCCAAGCCTCATTTGAAGTAGCGGGGGACGATGAGCAGTTCTTC	CASSQASFEVAGDDEQFF	TRBV4-1	TRBJ2-1	TRBD2	.
TGCAGCGTTGCTGTAAGTCGCACTGAAGCTTTCTTT	CSVAVSRTEAFF	TRBV29-1	TRBJ1-1	.	.
TGCGCCAGCAGCTTGTACGGGACAGGGGGCGAGCAGTACTTC	CASSLYGTGGEQYF	TRBV5-1	TRBJ2-7	TRBD1	once
TGTGCCAGCAGCCCAGGGGACAGGGTTAACACTGAAGCTTTCTTT	CASSPGDRVNTEAFF	TRBV7-9	TRBJ1-1	TRBD1	.
TGCGCCAGCAGCTTGTCGGGTAGTAATGAAAAACTGTTTTTT	CASSLSGSNEKLFF	TRBV5-1	TRBJ1-4	.	few
TGTGCCAGCAGTACAGGGGGCTGGGTCCAGCATTTT	CASSTGGWVQHF	TRBV2	TRBJ1-5	TRBD1	.
TGTGCCACCAGCAGAGAGGGGGTTGGCTATGGCTACACCTTC	CATSREGVGYGYTF	TRBV15	TRBJ1-2	.	.
TGCAGTGCTAGAACCTTGAATGAGCAGTTCTTC	CSARTLNEQFF	TRBV20-1	TRBJ2-1	.	.
TGTGCCAGCAGCCTTAGCGGGGGGTCTGAGGAGCAGTACTTC	CASSLSGGSEEQYF	TRBV27	TRBJ2-7	TRBD2	.
TGTGCCAGCAGCCGCGAAGGGAGGGTGAGCTATGGCTACACCTTC	CASSREGRVSYGYTF	TRBV11-2	TRBJ1-2	.	.
TGTGCTAGTGGTTTGGTACTAGGGCGAGAGGGGCGCCCCGGGGAGCTGTTTTTT	CASGLVLGREGRPGELFF	TRBV12-5	TRBJ2-2	.	once
TGTGCCAGCAGCCCCCCTGGAGAGGTTGGCACCGGGGAGCTGTTTTTT	CASSPPGEVGTGELFF	TRBV7-8	TRBJ2-2	.	.
TGTGCCAGCAGCTTAAGCTCCCCGGAACCTGGAAACACCATATATTTT	CASSLSSPEPGNTIYF	TRBV7-8	TRBJ1-3	.	.
TGCGCCAGCAGCGGTCGGGACGCAACTAATGAAAAACTGTTTTTT	CASSGRDATNEKLFF	TRBV5-1	TRBJ1-4	.	.
TGCGCCAGCAGCCAGACGGGGGGAGAAAACACCATATATTTT	CASSQTGGENTIYF	TRBV5-1	TRBJ1-3	.	.
TGTGCCAGTGTCCACAGGGATCCATTCGCCGGGGAGCTGTTTTTT	CASVHRDPFAGELFF	TRBV19	TRBJ2-2	.	.
TGTGCCAGCAGCTTAGAACTGGTTGCTGTCAACAATGAGCAGTTCTTC	CASSLELVAVNNEQFF	TRBV7-9	TRBJ2-1	.	.
TGTGCCAGCAGTGAAGCCGGCCGAGTTAATGAAAAACTGTTTTTT	CASSEAGRVNEKLFF	TRBV6-1	TRBJ1-4	.	.
TGTGCCAGCAGTCCATCCAGGACGGATAAGAACTATGGCTACACCTTC	CASSPSRTDKNYGYTF	TRBV27	TRBJ1-2	.	.
TGTGCCACCATCGATCGGAACTCTGGAAACACCATATATTTT	CATIDRNSGNTIYF	TRBV19	TRBJ1-3	.	.
TGTGCCTCGCAGGGGAACACTGAAGCTTTCTTT	CASQGNTEAFF	TRBV2	TRBJ1-1	.	few
TGCAGTGCCGCCCCCGTCTACGAGCAGTACTTC	CSAAPVYEQYF	TRBV20-1	TRBJ2-7	.	few
TGTGCCAGCAGAAGAGCGGGGCCCCTAGCCAAAAACATTCAGTACTTC	CASRRAGPLAKNIQYF	TRBV2	TRBJ2-4	TRBD2	.
TGTGCCAGCAGTGATCCGGACAGGGTTGGGGCTGAAGCTTTCTTT	CASSDPDRVGAEAFF	TRBV2	TRBJ1-1	TRBD1	few
TGTGCCATCAGTGAGCGGCAGAACAATCAGCCCCAGCATTTT	CAISERQNNQPQHF	TRBV10-3	TRBJ1-5	.	few
TGTGCCAGCAGCCCGGGACAGAACTATGGCTACACCTTC	CASSPGQNYGYTF	TRBV7-6	TRBJ1-2	TRBD1	few
TGTGCCAGCAGCATCGGGTTCGTCAGCACAGATACGCAGTATTTT	CASSIGFVSTDTQYF	TRBV9	TRBJ2-3	.	.
TGTGCCAGCTCAAGGTCTAGCACAGATACGCAGTATTTT	CASSRSSTDTQYF	TRBV27	TRBJ2-3	.	.
TGCGCCAGCAGCTTGGCCCCCTCAGAGGGGCGAGGAGAGACCCAGTACTTC	CASSLAPSEGRGETQYF	TRBV5-1	TRBJ2-5	.	once
TGTGCCAGCAGCTCAGTGGGAGGTCAGTATTTCTACGAGCAGTACTTC	CASSSVGGQYFYEQYF	TRBV5-8	TRBJ2-7	.	.
TGTGCCATCAGGCGTGGGGGAGAGACTAGCACAGATACGCAGTATTTT	CAIRRGGETSTDTQYF	TRBV10-3	TRBJ2-3	.	.
TGTGCCAGTAGTTCAAAGGACAGCACAGATACGCAGTATTTT	CASSSKDSTDTQYF	TRBV19	TRBJ2-3	.	.